This TCR beta chain was sequenced during a study of T cell repertoires in cytomegalovirus infection. Overall study context: CMV infection and matching HLA type were both indicated by public TCR beta signatures. Findings and caveats of the study: Pooled public TCR beta family frequency picked out CMV carriers with the relevant HLA. The ex vivo response was dominated by HLA-C-restricted CMV-specific TCR beta clonotypes.

A single record per CDR3 protein comes from TCRdb applying MiXCR to the reads. The sample holds some 680,000 distinct CDR3 sequences; 35% to 45% are singletons and the top ten take around 2.8%. This clonotype has only a few counts. The antigen is unknown. The TCR sequence derives from a human donor in good health (CMV status not recorded). Some clones in this sample may be carry-over from other donors' samples. The material sequenced was PBMCs.

The CDR3 loop reads CASSPRVLAGERTDTQYF. CDR3 DNA: TGTGCCAGCAGCCCCAGGGTACTAGCGGGAGAGAGGACAGATACGCAGTATTTT. This rearrangement joins TRBV7-6 to TRBJ2-3, with 11 bases fitting TRBD2. The junction had 13 bases not matched to a gene; V was cut back by 5 bases and J by 3 bases. The CDR3 runs to 18 residues. Germline lookup yields CDR1 SGHVS and CDR2 FNYEAQ.